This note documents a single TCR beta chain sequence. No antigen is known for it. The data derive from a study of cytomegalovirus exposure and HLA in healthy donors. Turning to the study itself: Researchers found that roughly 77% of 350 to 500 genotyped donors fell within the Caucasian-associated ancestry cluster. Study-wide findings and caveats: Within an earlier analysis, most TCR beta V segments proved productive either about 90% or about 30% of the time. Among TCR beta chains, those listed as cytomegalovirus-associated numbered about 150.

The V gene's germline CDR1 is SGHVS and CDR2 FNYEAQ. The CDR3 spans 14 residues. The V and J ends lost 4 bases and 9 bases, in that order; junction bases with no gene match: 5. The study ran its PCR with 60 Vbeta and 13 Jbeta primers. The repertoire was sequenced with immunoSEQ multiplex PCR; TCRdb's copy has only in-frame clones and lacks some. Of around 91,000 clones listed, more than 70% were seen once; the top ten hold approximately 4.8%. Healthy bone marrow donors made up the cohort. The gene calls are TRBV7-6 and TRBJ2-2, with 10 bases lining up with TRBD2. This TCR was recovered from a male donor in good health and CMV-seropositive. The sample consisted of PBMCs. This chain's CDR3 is CASSYTSGDWELFF. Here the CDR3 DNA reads TGTGCCAGCAGCTACACTAGCGGGGACTGGGAGCTGTTTTTT.